This T cell receptor beta chain was recovered during a study of Ad26.COV2.S vaccination and SARS-CoV-2 variants (dated by TCRdb to the early 2020s). Study-level background: Donors in the vaccine arm were drawn from COV1001, a phase I-IIa trial of Ad26.COV2.S in healthy adults that was multicentre, randomized, double-blind and placebo-controlled. Investigators did not know the trial group allocation while performing experiments and assessing outcomes. The TCR-sequenced set comprised approximately 32 samples: approximately 20 Ad26.COV2.S vaccine recipients, 5 placebo recipients and 8 SARS-CoV-2 convalescent individuals. Participants in the trial were split at random into five groups of five each, receiving low-dose or high-dose Ad26.COV2.S once or twice, or else placebo on both occasions. Dosing of Ad26.COV2.S was intramuscular, at either 5x10^10 or 1x10^11 viral particles, delivered as one shot or as two shots spaced 56 days apart. TCRbeta repertoire sequencing was used to assess the specificity and breadth of SARS-CoV-2-reactive T cell receptors after Ad26.COV2.S vaccination.

The immunoSEQ Assay was the method used to sequence TCRbeta CDR3 regions. After extraction, genomic DNA underwent amplification by bias-controlled multiplex PCR, followed by high-throughput sequencing. Per the authors' processing: To quantify the absolute abundance of each unique TCRbeta CDR3 region, sequences were collapsed and filtered. Usable DNA was measured by amplifying reference genes present in all nucleated cells, and TCRbeta template counts were normalized to that usable DNA to estimate T cell fraction. Repertoire TCRs were annotated as SARS-CoV-2-specific when V gene, CDR3 amino acid sequence and J gene were exactly matched to a known reactive TCR set. The reference SARS-CoV-2 TCR set came from MIRA and was filtered for enrichment in COVID-19-positive ImmuneCODE repertoires, removing public or cross-reactive TCRs. Using the MIRA antigens, annotated TCRs were further analysed by specific ORF or by position within an ORF. Breadth was defined as the number of annotated unique rearrangements divided by the total number of unique productive rearrangements, and depth was defined as the summed frequency of the annotated unique rearrangements. TCR breadth was compared between groups using two-sided Wilcoxon rank-sum tests. TCRdb's version of the immuneACCESS table is confined to in-frame rearrangements and falls short of the full clone set. An unresolved V gene accounts for under half of the shortfall where checked; the remainder is of unknown origin. That table is the source of V, J and clone size, and D and trimming were worked out from the DNA. The sample table records over 450,000 clones; roughly nine tenths of these occur just once. Jointly, the top ten make up 1.7% of the sample.

As to this clone: This clone's antigen is unknown. Base qualities are not provided; no much larger clone lies one nucleotide away.

The investigation overall reported the following: According to the authors, total T cell responses may have been underestimated by the TCR breadth and depth analyses. The study lacked the statistical power to compare responses across vaccine doses or regimens. Comparable non-spike TCR breadth was observed between vaccine and placebo recipients, consistent with only spike being contained in the vaccine. After vaccination, substantial breadth of spike-specific CD8+ and CD4+ T cell responses was reported. Spike-specific TCR breadth was higher in Ad26.COV2.S recipients than in placebo recipients (P = 0.0014).

This specimen's treatment or condition label, interpreted: 15 to 20 received Ad26.COV2.S at low or high dose, single or two shots; 5 received placebo; per-sample allocation not given. Repertoires of vaccine and placebo recipients were sequenced from samples collected on day 63 after the first injection. Cohort 1b enrolled around 23 adults aged 18-55 years at a single site in Boston, USA, between 29 July and 7 August 2020. Ad26.COV2.S was a replication-incompetent adenovirus type 26 vector that expressed a prefusion-stabilized SARS-CoV-2 spike protein derived from the original Wuhan strain. This clonotype originated in a person between 18 and 60 years old who received the Ad26.COV2.S COVID-19 vaccine or a placebo. The specimen was peripheral blood, collected in a trial of Ad26.COV2.S vaccine versus placebo.

The DNA reads as follows: TGTGCCAGCAGTCCTTGGGTTAGCTACAATGAGCAGTTCTTC. It translates to CASSPWVSYNEQFF. The chain is assembled from TRBV2 and TRBJ2-1; confidence is insufficient to name the D gene. CDR1 and CDR2 were assigned from the germline V gene as SNHLY and FYNNEI. Cut back by 5 bases and 3 bases, the V and J ends lie 11 bases apart. The CDR3 sequence holds 14 residues, the cysteine and phenylalanine included. The CDR3 DNA has 42 bases and is translated from base 1.